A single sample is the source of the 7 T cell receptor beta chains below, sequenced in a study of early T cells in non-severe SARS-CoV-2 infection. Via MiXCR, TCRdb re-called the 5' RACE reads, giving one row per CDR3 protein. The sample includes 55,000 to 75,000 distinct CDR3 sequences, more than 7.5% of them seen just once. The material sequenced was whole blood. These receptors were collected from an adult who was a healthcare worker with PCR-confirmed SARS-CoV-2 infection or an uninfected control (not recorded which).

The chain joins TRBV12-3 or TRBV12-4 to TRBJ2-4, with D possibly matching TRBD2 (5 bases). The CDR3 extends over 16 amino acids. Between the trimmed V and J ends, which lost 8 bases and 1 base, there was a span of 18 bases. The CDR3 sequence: CASLNWAGPAKNIQYF. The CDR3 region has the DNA TGTGCCAGCTTAAATTGGGCGGGTCCGGCCAAAAACATTCAGTACTTC.

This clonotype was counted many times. CDR3 bases: TGTGCCACCAGTGAGGGACAGGCTAACTATGGCTACACCTTC. Amino acid sequence: CATSEGQANYGYTF. The chain combines TRBV24-1 with TRBJ1-2, with 8 bases that match TRBD1. Germline V gives CDR1 KGHDR, CDR2 SFDVKD. J lost 0 bases, V lost 4 bases, and 0 bases had no gene match. The CDR3 length is 14 residues.

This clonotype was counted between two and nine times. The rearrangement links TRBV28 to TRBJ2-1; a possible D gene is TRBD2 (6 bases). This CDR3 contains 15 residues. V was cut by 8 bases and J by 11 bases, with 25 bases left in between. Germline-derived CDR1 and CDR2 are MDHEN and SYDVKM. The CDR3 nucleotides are TGTGCCAGCGCAACCCTAACCGGGGGACCGAGAAAGCAGTTCTTC. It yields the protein CASATLTGGPRKQFF.

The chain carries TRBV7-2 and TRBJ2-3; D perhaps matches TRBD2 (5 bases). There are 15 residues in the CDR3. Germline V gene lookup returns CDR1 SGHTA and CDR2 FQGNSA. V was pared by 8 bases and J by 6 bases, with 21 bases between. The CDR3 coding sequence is TGTGCCAGCCTCGCCGGGGTTATAAACTGGGATACGCAGTATTTT. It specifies CASLAGVINWDTQYF.

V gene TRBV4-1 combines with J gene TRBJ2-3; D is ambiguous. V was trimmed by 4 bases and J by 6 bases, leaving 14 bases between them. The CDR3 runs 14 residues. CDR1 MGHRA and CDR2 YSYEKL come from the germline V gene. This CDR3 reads CASSPGPWADTQYF. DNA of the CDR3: TGCGCCAGCAGCCCTGGTCCTTGGGCGGATACGCAGTATTTT.

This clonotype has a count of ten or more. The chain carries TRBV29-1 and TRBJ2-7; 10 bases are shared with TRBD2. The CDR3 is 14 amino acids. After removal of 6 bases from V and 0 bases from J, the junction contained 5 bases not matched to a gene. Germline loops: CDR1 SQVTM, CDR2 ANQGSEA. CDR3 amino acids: CSVQASGSSYEQYF. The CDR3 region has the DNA TGCAGCGTCCAGGCTAGCGGGAGCTCCTACGAGCAGTACTTC.

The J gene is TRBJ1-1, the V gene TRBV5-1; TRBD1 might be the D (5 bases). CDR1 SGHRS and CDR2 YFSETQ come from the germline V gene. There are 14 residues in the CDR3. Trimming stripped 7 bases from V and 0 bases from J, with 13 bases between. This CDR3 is CASSGTTVNTEAFF. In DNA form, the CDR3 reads TGCGCCAGCTCAGGGACCACGGTGAACACTGAAGCTTTCTTT.